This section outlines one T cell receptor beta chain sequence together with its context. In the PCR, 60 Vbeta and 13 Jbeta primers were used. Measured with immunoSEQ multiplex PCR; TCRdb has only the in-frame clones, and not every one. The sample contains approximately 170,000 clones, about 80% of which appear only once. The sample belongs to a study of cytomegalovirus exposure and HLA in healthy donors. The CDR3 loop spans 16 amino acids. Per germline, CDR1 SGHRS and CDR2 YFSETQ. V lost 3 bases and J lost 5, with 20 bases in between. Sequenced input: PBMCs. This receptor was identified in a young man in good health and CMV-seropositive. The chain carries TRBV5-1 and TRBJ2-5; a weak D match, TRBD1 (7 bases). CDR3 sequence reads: CASSSRQGLRRETQYF. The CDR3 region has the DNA TGCGCCAGCAGCTCGCGACAGGGACTCCGGCGGGAGACCCAGTACTTC. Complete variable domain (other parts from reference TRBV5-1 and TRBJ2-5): KAGVTQTPRYLIKTRGQQVTLSCSPISGHRSVSWYQQTPGQGLQFLFEYFSETQRNKGNFPGRFSGRQFSNSRSEMNVSTLELGDSALYLCASSSRQGLRRETQYFGPGTRLLVL.